This T cell receptor (beta chain) was observed in a study of blood T cell repertoires in COVID-19 (dated by TCRdb to the early 2020s). Broadly, across the study: Collaborator samples came from the United States, Italy and Spain and covered acute and convalescent phases of COVID-19. A freely available public database, intended as a resource for researchers studying the immune response to SARS-CoV-2, is where the repertoires were released. The material from the prospective study consisted of cDNA or gDNA derived from T cells, B-cell-depleted T cells, or PBMCs. Where available, HLA class I and class II types were obtained from metadata supplied by the sample provider rather than from assay-based typing. Samples were obtained from the ongoing ImmuneRACE study (first 160 participants) and from 1,200 or so subjects provided by 6 global collaborators. Deeply sampled blood TCRbeta repertoires from subjects exposed to, actively infected with, or recovered from COVID-19 were included in the dataset. Sample metadata almost always included a de-identified subject ID, COVID-19 status, age in years and sex. On the study overall, not on this receptor specifically: How much clinical and demographic metadata was included differed by source and by participant, and the metadata was provided uncurated.

V sheds 0 bases and J sheds 8 bases, leaving 17 bases between their ends. The CDR3 measures 16 amino acids from cysteine to phenylalanine. This entry keeps only the CDR3 DNA: 48 bases, framed from base 1. Taken from the germline V gene, the CDR1 and CDR2 loops are SGHRS and YFSETQ. Whole blood was collected in K2EDTA tubes by collaborating institutions according to the institutions' own protocols. For TCRbeta analysis, collaborators shipped samples in one of three forms: frozen whole blood, isolated PBMCs, or DNA extracted from either of those sample types. On this clone: It lacks a known antigen. Base qualities are not at hand, and no much larger clone is one base apart.

TCRbeta CDR3 regions were amplified from genomic DNA using the immunoSEQ Assay, a bias-controlled multiplex PCR. The published analysis was carried out like this. The number of nucleated cells in each sample was estimated by amplification of reference gene primers within the assay. Sequence reads were collapsed and filtered to measure the absolute abundance of every unique TCRbeta CDR3 rearrangement. For each sample, productive Simpson clonality was calculated as the square root of Simpson's diversity index over productive rearrangements. TCRdb obtained this table from immuneACCESS and retained in-frame rearrangements with V and J assigned. These tables miss some clones; where compared with another copy, unresolved V genes account for less than half of the shortfall, and the remainder is unexplained. That table is the source of V, J and clone size, and D and trimming were worked out from the DNA. The sample table records tens of thousands of clones; about nine tenths of these occur just once. The top ten clonotypes cover 3% to 4% of the sample.

The V gene is TRBV5-1 and the J gene is TRBJ2-2, with the D gene uncertain. The clonotype was recovered from a man in his forties or fifties with active COVID-19. The specimen sequenced was peripheral blood. The bases are TGCGCCAGCAGCTTGGCCCCTCTTGCTAGTTCGGGGGAGCTGTTTTTT. This codes for CASSLAPLASSGELFF.